Sequencing of this TCR beta chain was carried out in a study of blood T cell repertoires in COVID-19. Study context: T cells, B-cell-depleted T cells, or PBMCs provided the cDNA or gDNA that served as material.

The CDR3 runs to 14 residues. Germline V lookup: CDR1 MNHEY, CDR2 SVGAGI. V shed 4 bases and J 2 bases; nucleotides not matched to a gene: 1. As for this clone: This CDR3 is also generated by other DNA sequences in the sample.

Enrolment of Seattle patients took place during active infection, and they were followed longitudinally. The data were produced by immunoSEQ multiplex PCR, yet TCRdb's version contains in-frame clones alone and is incomplete. Of about 200,000 clones listed, around 94% are singletons. The source is a man aged 25-40 years with COVID-19, enrolled during active disease. The chain has TRBV6-5 and TRBJ1-5; 8 bases match TRBD1. Input material: peripheral blood. CDR3 sequence (DNA): TGTGCCAGCAGTTCGACAGGGGGCAATCAGCCCCAGCATTTT. Translating it yields CASSSTGGNQPQHF.